The present entry profiles one TCR beta chain with its context. This entry comes from a study of CD8 T cells in Susac syndrome. About 0.5 to 1 ug RNA was reverse transcribed with random hexamers. TCRdb re-analysed the immunoSEQ multiplex PCR reads in MiXCR, keeping a single row per CDR3 protein. The sample includes 100,000 to 150,000 distinct CDR3 sequences, 85% to 95% of them seen just once. Patients with Susac syndrome met the recently defined diagnostic criteria for definite or probable disease. Trimming pared 7 bases from V and 3 bases from J, leaving 6 bases between. Looked up from germline, CDR1 is MNHNS and CDR2 is SASEGT. The CDR3 has 12 residues.

V gene TRBV6-1 combines with J gene TRBJ2-2, with D possibly TRBD2 on 5 matching bases. This TCR was sampled from a human donor with Susac syndrome. Sequencing used CD8+ T cells from PBMCs. The DNA for the CDR3 is TGTGCCAGCACTAGCCACACCGGGGAGCTGTTTTTT. This translates into CASTSHTGELFF.